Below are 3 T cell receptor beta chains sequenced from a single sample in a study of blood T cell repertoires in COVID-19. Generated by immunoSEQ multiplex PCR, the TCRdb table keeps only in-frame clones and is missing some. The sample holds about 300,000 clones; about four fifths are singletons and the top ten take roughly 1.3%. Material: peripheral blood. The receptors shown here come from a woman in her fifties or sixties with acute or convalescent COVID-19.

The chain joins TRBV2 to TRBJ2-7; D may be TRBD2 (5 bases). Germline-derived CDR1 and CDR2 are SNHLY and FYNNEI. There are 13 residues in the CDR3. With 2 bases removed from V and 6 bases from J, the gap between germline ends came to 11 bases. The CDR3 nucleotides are TGTGCCAGCAGTGAAAATGAGGGTGGCGAGCAGTACGTC. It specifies CASSENEGGEQYV.

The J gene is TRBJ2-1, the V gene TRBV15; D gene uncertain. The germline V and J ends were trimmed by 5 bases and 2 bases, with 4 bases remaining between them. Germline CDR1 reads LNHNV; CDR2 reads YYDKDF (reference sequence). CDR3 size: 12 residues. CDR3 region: CATSAAYNEQFF. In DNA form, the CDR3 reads TGTGCCACCAGCGCAGCCTACAATGAGCAGTTCTTC. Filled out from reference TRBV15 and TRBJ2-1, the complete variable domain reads DAMVIQNPRYQVTQFGKPVTLSCSQTLNHNVMYWYQQKSSQAPKLLFHYYDKDFNNEADTPDNFQSRRPNTSFCFLDIRSPGLGDTAMYLCATSAAYNEQFFGPGTRLTVL.

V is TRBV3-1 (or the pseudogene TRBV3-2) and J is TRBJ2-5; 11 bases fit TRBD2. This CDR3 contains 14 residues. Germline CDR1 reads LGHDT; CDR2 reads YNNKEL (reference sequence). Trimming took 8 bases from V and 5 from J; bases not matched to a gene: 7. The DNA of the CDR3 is TGTGCCAGCCTTACTAGCGGGGGTTCGGAGACCCAGTACTTC. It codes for CASLTSGGSETQYF.